This T cell receptor (beta chain) was sequenced for a study of blood T cells in healthy people across ages. Primed by a sample-barcoded 5' primer and a J-beta primer mix, a second PCR proceeded for 7 to 11 cycles. TCRdb re-called the 5' RACE reads through MiXCR, storing one row per CDR3 protein. The sample carries 1,500,000 or so distinct CDR3 sequences, 35% to 45% recorded once. Trimming shortened V by 2 bases and J by 8 bases, and 4 bases separated the two germline ends. The CDR3 is 11 residues long. Looked up from germline, CDR1 is MNHEY and CDR2 is SVGEGT. The sample providers were healthy Caucasian people from Russia, aged about 6 to 90. Total RNA was extracted at no less than 6 micrograms per sample. With regard to this clonotype: A clone one base away is much larger, so this may be a read error.

The TCR comes from a woman between 18 and 29 years old in good health. Material for sequencing was blood. V is TRBV6-2 or TRBV6-3 and J is TRBJ2-1; D remains ambiguous. In nucleotides, the CDR3 is TGTGCCAGCAGTTACGACCATGAGCAGTTCTTC. Its translation: CASSYDHEQFF.